The source of this T cell receptor beta chain is a study of control samples from healthy donors and cancer patients. Data came from immunoSEQ multiplex PCR; TCRdb stores just in-frame clones and leaves some out. The repertoire consists of 22,000 or so clones, with 75% to 90% occurring once and the leading ten covering roughly 37%. Trimming removed 4 bases from V and 5 bases from J, with 12 bases in between. The CDR3 totals 14 residues. In germline, CDR1 is MNHEY, CDR2 SMNVEV (reference sequence). The clonotype comes from a man aged 60 to 75 with head and neck cancer. This chain joins TRBV27 and TRBJ1-5; no clear D. The sequenced sample was PBMCs. CDR3 DNA: TGTGCCAGCAGTTCCTCAATACGTTATCAGCCCCAGCATTTT. Translating gives CASSSSIRYQPQHF.